This T cell receptor (beta chain) was sequenced during a study of T cells in Graves' hyperthyroidism and ophthalmopathy. Regarding the study as a whole: Ophthalmopathy was predicted by the model a median of roughly 6.6 months ahead of onset.

Lactation, pregnancy, other autoimmune disease or uncontrolled infection led to exclusion of patients. This clonotype came up many times. No antigen is known for it. RNA transcripts were the template for amplifying TCR beta CDR3 regions. An initial round of RT-PCR targeting the TCR CDR3 relied on the HTBI primer set. Using its own MiXCR run on the multiplex PCR reads, TCRdb lists one record per CDR3 protein. The data hold 300,000 to 450,000 distinct CDR3 sequences, with 20% to 30% observed a single time. Losses at the gene ends were 10 bases for V and 1 base for J; bases not matched to a gene: 7. Germline CDR1 and CDR2: SGHAT and FQNNGV. The CDR3 loop spans 16 amino acids.

This chain links TRBV11-2 with TRBJ2-1, with 13 bases fitting TRBD2. Material: blood. The clonotype comes from a man aged 45-60 years with Graves' hyperthyroidism. For the CDR3, the DNA is TGTGCCACCCGAAGGACTAGCGGGAGTTCCTACAATGAGCAGTTCTTC. Translated, it gives CATRRTSGSSYNEQFF.